The TCR beta chain described here comes from a study of blood T cells in healthy people across ages. PCR was performed a second time for roughly 7 to 11 cycles using a sample-barcoded 5' primer and a J-beta primer mix. TCRdb ran MiXCR on the 5' RACE reads and lists one entry per CDR3 protein. The repertoire consists of about 290,000 distinct CDR3 sequences, with about 25% occurring once and the leading ten covering about 30%. This clonotype was observed a few times. Deletions cut 6 bases from V and 0 bases from J, with 7 bases between. From germline, CDR1 is MDHEN and CDR2 SYDVKM. This CDR3 spans 13 amino acids.

The sequenced sample was blood. This TCR was sampled from a woman between 65 and 79 years old in good health. The chain is built from TRBV28 and TRBJ2-3, with a tentative D call TRBD2 (5 bases). The CDR3: CASRDSSTDTQYF. CDR3 in DNA: TGTGCCAGCAGGGACTCTAGCACAGATACGCAGTATTTT. The full variable domain, rest sourced from reference TRBV28 and TRBJ2-3, is DVKVTQSSRYLVKRTGEKVFLECVQDMDHENMFWYRQDPGLGLRLIYFSYDVKMKEKGDIPEGYSVSREKKERFSLILESASTNQTSMYLCASRDSSTDTQYFGPGTRLTVL.